This TCR beta chain came from a study of T cells expressing NK-cell markers. On the study more broadly: Source material for TCR beta repertoires consisted of sorted CD3+CD56+NKG2C+, CD3+CD56+NKG2C- and CD3+CD56-NKG2C+ T cells. Just one sequenced donor of eight was HCMV-seronegative, while seven were seropositive.

On this clonotype: Its specificity is unknown.

5'RACE template switching with UMIs generated TCR beta cDNA. TCRdb reprocessed the 5' RACE reads, keeping one entry per CDR3 protein, no DNA. This sample's table has under 200,000 distinct CDR3 sequences. Findings and caveats of the study: Each of 6 or 7 donors carried dominant NKG2C+ clonotypes accounting for roughly 1.0-7.5% of CD8+ T cells.

Sequencing was carried out using blood T cells: a sorted CD56 or NKG2C T cell subset, CD4+ or CD8+ T cells, or bulk PBMC T cells (not recorded which). The origin of this receptor is a woman aged 18-69 years in good health.

The CDR3 loop reads CSVDRTGWNEQYF. This rearrangement joins TRBV29-1 to TRBJ2-7; absent DNA, TCRdb's TRBD1 call cannot be checked. The CDR3 is 13 amino acids. Per the germline V gene, CDR1 is SQVTM and CDR2 is ANQGSEA.